The rows below give T cell receptor beta chains drawn from one sample of a study of tumor-infiltrating lymphocytes in primary liver carcinoma. TCRdb reprocessed the multiplex PCR reads via MiXCR and lists one record per CDR3 protein. The sample consists of roughly 55,000 distinct CDR3 sequences, approximately 70% of them appearing once. Sequenced material: liver tumor tissue from sampling region 2. The receptor source for this set is a man aged 35 to 55 with primary liver carcinoma and hepatitis B virus infection. Both conserved end residues are trimmed from each CDR3. The order of the fields is J gene, V gene, CDR3 protein.

j_call: TRBJ2-5; v_call: TRBV11-2; cdr3_aa: ASGGGDQETQY
j_call: TRBJ1-2; v_call: TRBV30; cdr3_aa: AWTPTNYGYT
j_call: TRBJ1-1; v_call: TRBV6-5; cdr3_aa: ANSYSSGRDAF
j_call: TRBJ2-4; v_call: TRBV4-3; cdr3_aa: ASSQGFRLGIQY
j_call: TRBJ2-2; v_call: TRBV11-2; cdr3_aa: VSSPRTATNTGELC
j_call: TRBJ2-1; v_call: TRBV7-2; cdr3_aa: ASSLAAGANEQF
j_call: TRBJ2-7; v_call: TRBV11-2; cdr3_aa: ASSYGTGSPYKQY
j_call: TRBJ2-7; v_call: TRBV11-1; cdr3_aa: ASSLGLAREHY
j_call: TRBJ2-5; v_call: TRBV29-1; cdr3_aa: SVDLPMKTKY
j_call: TRBJ2-2; v_call: TRBV5-4; cdr3_aa: ASSSSRDLTGELF
j_call: TRBJ1-5; v_call: TRBV6-5; cdr3_aa: ASSSEGAGQGQLQH
j_call: TRBJ1-2; v_call: TRBV11-2; cdr3_aa: ASSLDPGTGKIYGYT
j_call: TRBJ1-4; v_call: TRBV4-3; cdr3_aa: ASSRSSGGGRNEKLF
j_call: TRBJ2-7; v_call: TRBV19; cdr3_aa: ASSRDFYEQY
j_call: TRBJ2-2; v_call: TRBV5-6; cdr3_aa: ASSLRFRAYTGELF
j_call: TRBJ2-3; v_call: TRBV28; cdr3_aa: ASSPPPGKDTQY
j_call: TRBJ2-2; v_call: TRBV30; cdr3_aa: AWKTVGNTWELF